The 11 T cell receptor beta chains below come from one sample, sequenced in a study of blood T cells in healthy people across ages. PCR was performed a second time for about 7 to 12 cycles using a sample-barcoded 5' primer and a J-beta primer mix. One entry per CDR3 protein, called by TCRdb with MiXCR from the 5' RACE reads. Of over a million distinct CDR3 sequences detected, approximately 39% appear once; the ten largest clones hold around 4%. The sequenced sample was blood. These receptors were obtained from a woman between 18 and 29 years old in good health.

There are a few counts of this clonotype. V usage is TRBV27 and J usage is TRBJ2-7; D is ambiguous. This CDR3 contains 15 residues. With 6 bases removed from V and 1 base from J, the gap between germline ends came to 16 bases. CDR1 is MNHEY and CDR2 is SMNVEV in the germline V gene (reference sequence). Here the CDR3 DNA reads TGTGCCAGCAGCCAGTTTAGTCCAGGATCCTACGAGCAGTACTTC. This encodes CASSQFSPGSYEQYF.

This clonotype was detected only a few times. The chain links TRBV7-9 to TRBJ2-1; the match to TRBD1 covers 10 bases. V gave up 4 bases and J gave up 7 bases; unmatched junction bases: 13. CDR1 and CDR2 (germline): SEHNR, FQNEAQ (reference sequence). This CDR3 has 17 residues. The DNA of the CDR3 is TGTGCCAGCAGCTCCAATCCGGGACAGGGGATTAAAAATGAGCAGTTCTTC. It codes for CASSSNPGQGIKNEQFF. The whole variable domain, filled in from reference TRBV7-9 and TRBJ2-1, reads DTGVSQNPRHKITKRGQNVTFRCDPISEHNRLYWYRQTLGQGPEFLTYFQNEAQLEKSRLLSDRFSAERPKGSFSTLEIQRTEQGDSAMYLCASSSNPGQGIKNEQFFGPGTRLTVL.

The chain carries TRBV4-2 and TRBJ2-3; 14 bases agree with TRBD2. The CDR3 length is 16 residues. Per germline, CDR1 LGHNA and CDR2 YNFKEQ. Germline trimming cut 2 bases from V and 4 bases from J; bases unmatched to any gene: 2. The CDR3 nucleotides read TGTGCCAGCAGCCAACGGACTAGCGGGAGGTCAGATACGCAGTATTTT. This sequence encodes CASSQRTSGRSDTQYF.

CDR3 sequence: CSAPPVTSGRNEQYF. CDR3 in DNA: TGCAGTGCCCCCCCGGTGACTAGCGGGAGGAACGAGCAGTACTTC. The chain couples TRBV20-1 to TRBJ2-7; 13 nucleotides line up with TRBD2. CDR1 and CDR2 from the germline V gene are DFQATT and SNEGSKA (reference sequence). The CDR3 extends over 15 amino acids. Trimming cost V 6 bases and J 5 bases; bases outside gene matches: 10.

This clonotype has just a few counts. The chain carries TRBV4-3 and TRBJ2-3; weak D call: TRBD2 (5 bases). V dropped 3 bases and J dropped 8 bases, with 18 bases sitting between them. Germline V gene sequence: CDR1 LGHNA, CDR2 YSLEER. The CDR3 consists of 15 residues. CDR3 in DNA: TGCGCCAGCAGCCACCTCCCTGCGGGCCGACCTACGCAGTATTTT. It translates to CASSHLPAGRPTQYF.

CDR3 region: CASSLLAGGWNEQYF. The CDR3 nucleotides read TGTGCCAGCAGCCTCCTCGCGGGAGGCTGGAACGAGCAGTACTTC. The V call is TRBV25-1, the J call TRBJ2-7; 8 nucleotides line up with TRBD2. CDR3 length equals 15 residues. V lost 6 bases, J lost 5 bases, and 12 bases stayed unmatched. Germline loops: CDR1 MGHDK, CDR2 SYGVNS.

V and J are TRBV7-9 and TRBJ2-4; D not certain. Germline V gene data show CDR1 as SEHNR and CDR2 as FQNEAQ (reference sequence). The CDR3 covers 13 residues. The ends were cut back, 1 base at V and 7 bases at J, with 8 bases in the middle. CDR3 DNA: TGTGCCAGCAGCTTAGGGCAGCCGAACATTCAGTACTTC. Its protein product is CASSLGQPNIQYF.

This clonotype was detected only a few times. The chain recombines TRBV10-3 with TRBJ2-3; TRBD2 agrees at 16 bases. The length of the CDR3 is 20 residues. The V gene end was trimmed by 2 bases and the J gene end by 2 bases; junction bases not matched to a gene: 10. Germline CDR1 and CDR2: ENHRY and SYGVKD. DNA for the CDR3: TGTGCCATCAGTGAGGCCCGACCGGGACTAGCGGGAGGGGTCACAGATACGCAGTATTTT. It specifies CAISEARPGLAGGVTDTQYF.

The CDR3 reads CSATLGLAGSYNEQFF. The CDR3 bases are TGCAGTGCTACGCTGGGGCTAGCCGGTTCCTACAATGAGCAGTTCTTC. The chain couples TRBV20-1 to TRBJ2-1; the D call may be TRBD1 or TRBD2 (5 bases each). The length of the CDR3 is 16 residues. Per germline, CDR1 DFQATT and CDR2 SNEGSKA (reference sequence). Between the trimmed V and J ends, which lost 4 bases and 1 base, there was a span of 17 bases.

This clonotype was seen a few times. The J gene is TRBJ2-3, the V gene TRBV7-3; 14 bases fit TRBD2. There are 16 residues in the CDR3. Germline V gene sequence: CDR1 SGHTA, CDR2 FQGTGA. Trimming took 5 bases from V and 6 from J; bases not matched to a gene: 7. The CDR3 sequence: CASSQTGLAGGDTQYF. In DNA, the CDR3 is TGTGCCAGCAGCCAGACAGGACTAGCGGGAGGCGATACGCAGTATTTT. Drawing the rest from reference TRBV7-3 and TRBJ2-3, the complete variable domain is GAGVSQTPSNKVTEKGKYVELRCDPISGHTALYWYRQSLGQGPEFLIYFQGTGAADDSGLPNDRFFAVRPEGSVSTLKIQRTERGDSAVYLCASSQTGLAGGDTQYFGPGTRLTVL.

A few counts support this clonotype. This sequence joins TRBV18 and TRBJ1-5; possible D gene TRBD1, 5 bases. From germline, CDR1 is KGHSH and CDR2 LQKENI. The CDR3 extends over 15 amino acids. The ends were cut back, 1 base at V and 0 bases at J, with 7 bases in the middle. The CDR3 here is CASSPRTTSNQPQHF. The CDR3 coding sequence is TGTGCCAGCTCACCACGGACAACTAGCAATCAGCCCCAGCATTTT.